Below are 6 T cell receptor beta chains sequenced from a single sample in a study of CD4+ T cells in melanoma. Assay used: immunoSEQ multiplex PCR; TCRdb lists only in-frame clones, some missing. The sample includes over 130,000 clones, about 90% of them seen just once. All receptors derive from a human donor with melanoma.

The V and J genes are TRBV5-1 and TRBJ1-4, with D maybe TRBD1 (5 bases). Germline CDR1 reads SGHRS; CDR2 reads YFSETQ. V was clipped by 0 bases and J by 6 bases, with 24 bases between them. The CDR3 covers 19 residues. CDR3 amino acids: CASSLVWGPSRSEDEKLFF. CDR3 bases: TGCGCCAGCAGCTTGGTGTGGGGCCCTAGTCGGTCCGAGGATGAAAAACTGTTTTTT. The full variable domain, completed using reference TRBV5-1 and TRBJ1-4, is KAGVTQTPRYLIKTRGQQVTLSCSPISGHRSVSWYQQTPGQGLQFLFEYFSETQRNKGNFPGRFSGRQFSNSRSEMNVSTLELGDSALYLCASSLVWGPSRSEDEKLFFGSGTQLSVL.

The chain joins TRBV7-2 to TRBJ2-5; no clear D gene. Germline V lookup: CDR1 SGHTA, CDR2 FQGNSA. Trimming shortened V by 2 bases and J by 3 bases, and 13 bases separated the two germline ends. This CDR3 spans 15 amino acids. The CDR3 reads CASSLRFDEKETQYF. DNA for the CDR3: TGTGCCAGCAGCTTAAGATTTGACGAGAAAGAGACCCAGTACTTC.

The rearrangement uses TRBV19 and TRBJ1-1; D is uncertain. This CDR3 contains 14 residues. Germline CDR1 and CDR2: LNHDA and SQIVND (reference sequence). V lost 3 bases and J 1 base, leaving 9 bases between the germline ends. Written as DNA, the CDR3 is TGTGCCAGTAGTATGGGCAGGTCGAACACTGAAGCTTTCTTT. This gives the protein CASSMGRSNTEAFF.

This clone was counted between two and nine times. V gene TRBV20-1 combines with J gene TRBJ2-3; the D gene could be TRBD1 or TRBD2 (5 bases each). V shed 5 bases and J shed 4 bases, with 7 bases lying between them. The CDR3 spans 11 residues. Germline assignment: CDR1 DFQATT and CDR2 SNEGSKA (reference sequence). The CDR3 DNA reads TGCAGTGCTGGGGACCCAGATACGCAGTATTTT. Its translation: CSAGDPDTQYF.

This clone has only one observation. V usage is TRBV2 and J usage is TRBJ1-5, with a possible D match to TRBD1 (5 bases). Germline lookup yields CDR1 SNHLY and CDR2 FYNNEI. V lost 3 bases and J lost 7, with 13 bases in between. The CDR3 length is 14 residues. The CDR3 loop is CASSDWGTGQPQHF. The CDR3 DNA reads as TGTGCCAGCAGTGATTGGGGGACCGGGCAGCCCCAGCATTTT.

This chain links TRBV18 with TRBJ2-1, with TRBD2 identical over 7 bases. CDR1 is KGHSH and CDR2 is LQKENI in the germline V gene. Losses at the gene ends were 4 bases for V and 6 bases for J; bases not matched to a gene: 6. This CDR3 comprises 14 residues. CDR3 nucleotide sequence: TGTGCCAGCTCACGGGAGGCTAGCGGCAATGAGCAGTTCTTC. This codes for CASSREASGNEQFF.